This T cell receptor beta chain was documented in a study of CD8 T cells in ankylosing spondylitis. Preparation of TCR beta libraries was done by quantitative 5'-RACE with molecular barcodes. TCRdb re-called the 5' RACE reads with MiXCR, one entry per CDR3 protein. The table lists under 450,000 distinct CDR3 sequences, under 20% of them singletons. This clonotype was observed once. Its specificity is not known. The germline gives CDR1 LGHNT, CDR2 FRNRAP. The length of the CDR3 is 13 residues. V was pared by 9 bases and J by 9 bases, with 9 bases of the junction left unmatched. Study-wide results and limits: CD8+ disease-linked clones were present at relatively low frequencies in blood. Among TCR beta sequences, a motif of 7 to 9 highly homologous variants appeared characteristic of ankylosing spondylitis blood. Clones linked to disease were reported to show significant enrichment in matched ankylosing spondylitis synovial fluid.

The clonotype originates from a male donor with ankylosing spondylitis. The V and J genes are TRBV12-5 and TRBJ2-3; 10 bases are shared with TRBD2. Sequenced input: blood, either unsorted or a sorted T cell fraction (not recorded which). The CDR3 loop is CASEAGGANTQYF. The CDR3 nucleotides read TGTGCTAGCGAAGCGGGGGGGGCGAACACGCAGTATTTT.